This TCR beta chain was sequenced in a study of patients and donors after allogeneic stem cell transplantation. The V gene end was trimmed by 4 bases and the J gene end by 4 bases; junction bases not matched to a gene: 4. The germline V gene has CDR1 SGDLS and CDR2 YYNGEE. The CDR3 is 14 residues long. TCRdb reprocessed the RT-PCR reads via MiXCR and lists one record per CDR3 protein. The sample consists of under 200,000 distinct CDR3 sequences, 30% of them appearing once. This clonotype was detected only a few times. The sample taken for sequencing was blood, either unsorted or a sorted T cell fraction (not recorded which). This clonotype originated in a human donor who was either an allogeneic HSCT recipient or a stem cell or donor lymphocyte infusion donor (not recorded which). It is not recorded whose cells these are; they may come from a transplant donor. The V call is TRBV9, the J call TRBJ2-7, with 11 bases lining up with TRBD1. The CDR3 nucleotides read TGTGCCAGCAGCTATGGACAGGGGGCATACGAGCAGTACTTC. It codes for CASSYGQGAYEQYF.